Below are 7 T cell receptor beta chains sequenced from a single sample in a study of Ad26.COV2.S vaccination and SARS-CoV-2 variants. Treatment of the sample: around 19 received Ad26.COV2.S at low or high dose, single or two shots; about five received placebo; per-sample allocation not given. Each sample was drawn 63 days after the first injection (of vaccine or placebo). Measured with immunoSEQ multiplex PCR; TCRdb has only the in-frame clones, and not every one. The profile covers fewer than 500,000 clones, with 90% appearing a single time and around 4.5% taken by the ten largest. The sample in question was peripheral blood, obtained in a trial of Ad26.COV2.S vaccine versus placebo. All receptors come from a person between 18 and 65 years old who received the Ad26.COV2.S COVID-19 vaccine or a placebo.

This clone came up once. The genes are TRBV24-1 and TRBJ2-1, with 13 bases fitting TRBD2. V trimming: 4 bases; J trimming: 0 bases; junction bases outside the gene matches: 2. CDR1 is KGHDR and CDR2 is SFDVKD in the germline V gene. This CDR3 is built from 17 residues. This CDR3 is CATSEGTSGISYNEQFF. In DNA, the CDR3 is TGTGCCACCAGTGAGGGGACTAGCGGGATCTCCTACAATGAGCAGTTCTTC.

This clone was recorded only once. The chain couples TRBV28 to TRBJ2-2, with D perhaps matching TRBD1 (6 bases). V was pared by 9 bases and J by 0 bases, with 11 bases between. Germline CDR1 reads MDHEN; CDR2 reads SYDVKM. The CDR3 contains 14 residues. The CDR3 loop reads CARGTGPNTGELFF. As DNA, the CDR3 is TGTGCCAGGGGAACAGGGCCGAACACCGGGGAGCTGTTTTTT.

The chain employs TRBV4-1 and TRBJ2-3; D might be TRBD2 (6 bases). The CDR3 sequence is 16 residues long. V lost 2 bases and J lost 5, with 17 bases in between. Germline CDR1 is MGHRA and CDR2 is YSYEKL. In DNA, the CDR3 is TGCGCCAGCAGCCAATCGGACTACCTCGTCTTAGATACGCAGTATTTT. Protein: CASSQSDYLVLDTQYF.

The rearrangement links TRBV5-4 to TRBJ2-2; D is unclear. Germline V gene lookup returns CDR1 SGHNT and CDR2 YYREEE (reference sequence). This CDR3 is 16 amino acids long. Between the trimmed V and J ends, which lost 2 bases and 0 bases, there was a span of 11 bases. CDR3 amino acids: CASSFSGWANTGELFF. The CDR3 coding sequence is TGTGCCAGCAGCTTTTCCGGGTGGGCGAACACCGGGGAGCTGTTTTTT.

This clone was seen a few times. The V gene is TRBV21-1, the J gene TRBJ2-1; the table's D call, TRBD2, was not checked against the DNA. TRBV21-1 is labeled a pseudogene. This CDR3 comprises 15 residues. Here the CDR3 reads CASSKERESGREQFF. The DNA of the CDR3 is TGTGCCAGCAGCAAAGAGAGGGAGAGTGGAAGGGAGCAGTTCTTC.

The V gene is TRBV1, the J gene TRBJ2-3. TRBV1 is annotated as a pseudogene. The CDR3 is made up of 15 amino acids. CDR3 region: CTSSQKPPGTDTQYF. CDR3 nucleotide sequence: TGCACCAGCAGCCAAAAACCCCCTGGCACAGATACGCAGTATTTT.

The rearrangement joins TRBV9 to TRBJ2-7, with D unclear. The V gene lost 4 bases and the J gene lost 0 bases, with 17 bases spanning the gap. Germline lookup yields CDR1 SGDLS and CDR2 YYNGEE. This CDR3 region has 16 residues. This CDR3 reads CASSSDPDPSSYEQYF. DNA for the CDR3: TGTGCCAGCAGCTCTGACCCCGACCCGTCCTCCTACGAGCAGTACTTC.